The 15 T cell receptor beta chains presented below share a single source sample, sequenced in a study of identifying expanded T cells in peripheral blood. The table came from immunoSEQ multiplex PCR; TCRdb's copy has only in-frame clones and leaves some out. The sample yields roughly 63,000 clones, around 83% seen once. The sample consisted of blood. These receptors came from a person between 18 and 69 years old in good health.

This clone was found once. The chain combines TRBV5-1 with TRBJ2-2, with 7 bases that match TRBD2. There are 17 residues in the CDR3. Germline loops: CDR1 SGHRS, CDR2 YFSETQ. Trimming cost V 0 bases and J 5 bases; bases outside gene matches: 10. The DNA for the CDR3 is TGCGCCAGCAGCTTGGATTGGGCGGGAGTGGATACCGGGGAGCTGTTTTTT. Its protein product is CASSLDWAGVDTGELFF.

The chain carries TRBV18 and TRBJ1-5; 8 bases line up with TRBD1. CDR3 size: 17 residues. Germline V lookup: CDR1 KGHSH, CDR2 LQKENI. J lost 4 bases, V lost 3 bases, and 11 bases had no gene match. CDR3 nucleotide sequence: TGTGCCAGCTCACCGAAGGGGACAGGCCCAGAGAATCAGCCCCAGCATTTT. Protein sequence: CASSPKGTGPENQPQHF.

This chain joins TRBV6-1 and TRBJ1-2; a possible D gene is TRBD1 (5 bases). Per the germline V gene, CDR1 is MNHNS and CDR2 is SASEGT. The CDR3 sequence is 15 residues long. Trimming removed 2 bases from V and 5 bases from J, with 15 bases in between. CDR3 nucleotides: TGTGCCAGCAGTGAAATCGTTGGCAGGGAATATGGCTACACCTTC. This gives the protein CASSEIVGREYGYTF.

Only a few counts were recorded for this clone. This rearrangement joins TRBV5-1 to TRBJ1-2; 11 nucleotides match TRBD1. Trimming cost V 3 bases and J 4 bases; bases outside gene matches: 5. The CDR3 extends over 15 amino acids. CDR1 SGHRS and CDR2 YFSETQ come from the germline V gene. The CDR3 spells CASSSEGTGGYGYTF. CDR3 DNA: TGCGCCAGCAGCTCGGAGGGGACAGGGGGCTATGGCTACACCTTC.

V and J are TRBV9 and TRBJ1-1, with D tentatively TRBD1 (5 bases). The germline V and J ends were trimmed by 0 bases and 4 bases, with 13 bases remaining between them. CDR3 length: 15 amino acids. Germline CDR1 is SGDLS and CDR2 is YYNGEE. CDR3 region: CASSVGAGPITEAFF. The CDR3 DNA is TGTGCCAGCAGCGTAGGGGCAGGGCCTATCACTGAAGCTTTCTTT.

This clone appeared once. V and J are TRBV5-6 and TRBJ2-4, with 8 positions matching TRBD1. Germline V gene sequence: CDR1 SGHDT, CDR2 YYEEEE. The CDR3 is 18 residues long. V shed 3 bases, J shed 0 bases, and the junction held 11 bases outside the gene matches. Here the CDR3 reads CASSSYIRGQLAKNIQYF. The CDR3 nucleotides are TGTGCCAGCAGCTCGTATATCAGGGGGCAACTAGCCAAAAACATTCAGTACTTC.

The sample holds one count of this clone. The chain employs TRBV4-2 and TRBJ2-1; 10 nucleotides agree with TRBD2. The junction had 9 bases not matched to a gene; V was cut back by 4 bases and J by 9 bases. This CDR3 has 15 residues. Germline V lookup: CDR1 LGHNA, CDR2 YNFKEQ. CDR3 sequence (DNA): TGTGCCAGCAGCCCGGGGAGCGGGGGGGCCGTTGAGCAGTTCTTC. Its protein product is CASSPGSGGAVEQFF.

The J gene is TRBJ1-6, the V gene TRBV7-9; D is unresolved. V lost 6 bases and J 9 bases, leaving 18 bases between the germline ends. CDR1 is SEHNR and CDR2 is FQNEAQ in the germline V gene (reference sequence). The CDR3 runs to 15 residues. The CDR3 protein is CASRPGSGEFSPLHF. DNA of the CDR3: TGTGCCAGCAGGCCCGGATCCGGGGAGTTTTCACCCCTCCACTTT.

The chain is built from TRBV29-1 and TRBJ1-2; D is unresolved. V lost 3 bases, J lost 4 bases, and 6 bases lay in between. This CDR3 comprises 11 residues. Germline lookup yields CDR1 SQVTM and CDR2 ANQGSEA. CDR3 DNA sequence: TGCAGCGTTGACGGCGGCTATGGCTACACCTTC. Translated: CSVDGGYGYTF.

This clone appeared a single time. The chain has TRBV5-1 and TRBJ2-1, with 9 bases fitting TRBD2. Germline V gene lookup returns CDR1 SGHRS and CDR2 YFSETQ. This CDR3 has 16 amino acids. Losses at the gene ends were 5 bases for V and 7 bases for J; bases not matched to a gene: 13. The chain's CDR3 is CASRARMAGGRNEQFF. In DNA form, the CDR3 reads TGCGCCAGCAGGGCCCGGATGGCGGGGGGGCGAAATGAGCAGTTCTTC.

The chain couples TRBV7-6 to TRBJ1-5; D unresolved. Germline V gene sequence: CDR1 SGHVS, CDR2 FNYEAQ. CDR3 length equals 13 residues. V lost 2 bases, J lost 6 bases, and 8 bases lay in between. CDR3 loop: CASSLSFGQPQHF. In nucleotides, the CDR3 is TGTGCCAGCAGCTTATCCTTCGGTCAGCCCCAGCATTTT.

About this clone itself: Its ends do not fully match the called genes, so a read error is possible. The V and J genes are TRBV29-1 and TRBJ1-2, with no clear D. CDR1 is SQVTM and CDR2 is ANQGSEA in the germline V gene. The CDR3 loop spans 10 amino acids. The CDR3: CSVGAGEVPF. CDR3 coding DNA: TGCAGCGTTGGTGCGGGTGAAGTTCCCTTC.

This chain uses TRBV12-5 with TRBJ2-7, with TRBD1 identical over 8 bases. Germline-derived CDR1 and CDR2 are LGHNT and FRNRAP. This CDR3 contains 16 residues. Losses at the gene ends were 0 bases for V and 0 bases for J; bases not matched to a gene: 4. The CDR3 loop is CASGLVQGALSYEQYV. The CDR3 DNA sequence: TGTGCTAGTGGTTTGGTCCAGGGGGCCCTCTCCTACGAGCAGTACGTC.

The V gene is TRBV5-5, the J gene TRBJ2-3, with 8 nucleotides matching TRBD2. This CDR3 region has 16 residues. After removal of 4 bases from V and 1 base from J, the junction contained 8 bases not matched to a gene. CDR1 SGHKS and CDR2 YYEKEE come from the germline V gene (reference sequence). The CDR3, as DNA: TGTGCCAGCAGCCTCCTCCCGGGGGGGGGCACAGATACGCAGTATTTT. It is translated as CASSLLPGGGTDTQYF.

The rearrangement uses TRBV7-9 and TRBJ1-2, with TRBD1 matching 12 bases. Germline CDR1 reads SEHNR; CDR2 reads FQNEAQ (reference sequence). With 3 bases clipped from V and 8 bases from J, the junction kept 7 bases outside the gene matches. The CDR3 is 15 amino acids. The CDR3 reads CASSFGTGGFDGYTF. CDR3 bases: TGTGCCAGCAGCTTCGGGACAGGGGGCTTCGACGGCTACACCTTC.